The rows below give T cell receptor beta chains drawn from one sample of a study of T-cell reconstitution after alpha-beta-depleted transplantation in children. TCRdb re-called the PCR reads with MiXCR, one entry per CDR3 protein. The table has approximately 200,000 distinct CDR3 sequences, 6.3% seen once. This material consisted of PBMCs, taken before TCRalphabeta/CD19-depleted stem cell transplant. The receptors come from a girl less than two years old with combined immunodeficiency, due to receive a stem cell transplant. Both conserved end residues are part of each CDR3.

V	length	CDR3
TRBV15	15	CATSRDNEAQETQYF
TRBV12-3/TRBV12-4	13	CASSLNEHQPQHF
TRBV9	15	CASSASGTPVGEQFF
TRBV11-2	14	CASSLRDRGYEQYF
TRBV27	13	CASSPAAGEGYTF
TRBV5-1	17	CASSSKTSGTSTDTQYF
TRBV20-1	15	CSARGTGGGNQPQHF
TRBV27	15	CASSFRDRAFYEQYF
TRBV9	16	CASSVLGHRDKNGYTF
TRBV20-1	12	CSARQDYTEAFF
TRBV28	18	CASSSKSKASVISYEQYF
TRBV12-3/TRBV12-4	11	CASSLSETQYF
TRBV12-3/TRBV12-4	13	CASGTGVHGELFF
TRBV28	16	CASSLRSYRGNQPQHF
TRBV12-3/TRBV12-4	11	CASSFASEQFF
TRBV6-2/TRBV6-3	14	CASSGLYSNQPQHF
TRBV12-5	15	CASATQSSYNSPLHF
TRBV7-9	16	CASSLRVSHDLSEQYF
TRBV20-1	11	CSARDWDEQYF
TRBV12-3/TRBV12-4	12	CASGFRTDTQYF
TRBV12-3/TRBV12-4	15	CASSLGRHSNQPQHF
TRBV7-9	16	CASSLSGRRATGELFF